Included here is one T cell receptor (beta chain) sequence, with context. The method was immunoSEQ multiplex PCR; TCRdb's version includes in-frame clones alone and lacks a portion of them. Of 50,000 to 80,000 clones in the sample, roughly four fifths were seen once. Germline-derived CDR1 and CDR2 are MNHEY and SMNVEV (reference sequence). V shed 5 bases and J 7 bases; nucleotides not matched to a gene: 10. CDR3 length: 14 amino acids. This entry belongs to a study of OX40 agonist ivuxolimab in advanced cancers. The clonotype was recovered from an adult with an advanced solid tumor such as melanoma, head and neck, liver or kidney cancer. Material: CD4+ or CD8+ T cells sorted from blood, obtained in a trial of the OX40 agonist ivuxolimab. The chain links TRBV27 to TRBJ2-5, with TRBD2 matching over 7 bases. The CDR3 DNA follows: TGTGCCAGCAGTCACCCCCCCAGGGAGGGGACCCAGTACTTC. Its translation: CASSHPPREGTQYF.